This T cell receptor beta chain is from a study of identical twins. TCRdb analysed the 5' RACE reads with MiXCR anew, one entry per CDR3 protein. The profile shows under 300,000 distinct CDR3 sequences, over 13% of them singletons. The germline CDR1 and CDR2 sequences are SNHLY and FYNNEI. V dropped 5 bases and J dropped 4 bases, with 19 bases sitting between them. The CDR3 has 16 residues. The sample consisted of memory (CD45RO+) T cells sorted from blood. The gene calls are TRBV2 and TRBJ2-3; D possibly corresponds to TRBD1 (6 bases). The clonotype originates from a woman aged 18-35 years in good health. DNA for the CDR3: TGTGCCAGCAGTTCGGGAAGGGGGATTGGCGCAGATACGCAGTATTTT. It is translated as CASSSGRGIGADTQYF.